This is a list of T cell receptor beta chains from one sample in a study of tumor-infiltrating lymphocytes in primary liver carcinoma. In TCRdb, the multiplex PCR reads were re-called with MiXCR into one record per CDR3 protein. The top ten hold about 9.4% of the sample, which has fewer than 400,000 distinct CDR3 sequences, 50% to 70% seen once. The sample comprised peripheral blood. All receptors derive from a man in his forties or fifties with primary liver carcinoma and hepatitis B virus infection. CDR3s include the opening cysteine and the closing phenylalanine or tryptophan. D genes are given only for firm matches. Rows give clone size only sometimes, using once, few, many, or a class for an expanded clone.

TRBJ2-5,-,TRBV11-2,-,CAGSSEGETQYF,TGTGCCGGCAGCTCCGAGGGAGAGACCCAGTACTTC
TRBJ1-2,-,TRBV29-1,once,CSVGVPTGTQMANYGYTF,TGCAGCGTTGGGGTACCAACAGGAACTCAAATGGCTAACTATGGCTACACCTTC
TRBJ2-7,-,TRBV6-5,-,CASSYTHSYEQYF,TGTGCCAGCAGTTACACGCACTCCTACGAGCAGTACTTC
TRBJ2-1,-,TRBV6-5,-,CASNPGGVNEQFF,TGTGCCAGCAACCCTGGGGGTGTCAATGAGCAGTTCTTC
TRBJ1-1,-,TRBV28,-,CATNLVGTEAFF,TGTGCCACCAACCTCGTAGGTACTGAAGCTTTCTTT
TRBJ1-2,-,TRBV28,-,CASSLSPGVYGYTF,TGTGCCAGCAGTTTATCCCCAGGGGTCTATGGCTACACCTTC
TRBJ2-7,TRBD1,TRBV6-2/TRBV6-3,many,CATLRQGSPYEQYF,TGTGCCACCCTTCGACAGGGGAGCCCGTACGAGCAGTACTTC
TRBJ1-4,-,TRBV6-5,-,CACSYKSGVNEKLVF,TGTGCCTGCAGTTACAAGTCAGGGGTGAACGAAAAACTGGTTTTT
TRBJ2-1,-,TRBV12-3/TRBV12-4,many,CASSPPLGVSYNEQFF,TGTGCCAGCAGTCCCCCCCTCGGAGTCTCCTACAATGAGCAGTTCTTC
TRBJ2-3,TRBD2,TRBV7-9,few,CASSLIPGTSGRTDTQYF,TGTGCCAGCAGCTTAATCCCAGGGACTAGCGGGAGGACAGATACGCAGTATTTT
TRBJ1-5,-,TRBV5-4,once,CASSLDRDQPQQF,TGTGCCAGCAGCTTGGACAGGGACCAGCCCCAGCAATTT
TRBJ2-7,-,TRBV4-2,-,CASSQGNGRVTYEQYF,TGTGCCAGCAGCCAAGGGAACGGGAGAGTAACCTACGAGCAGTACTTC
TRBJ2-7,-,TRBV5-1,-,CASSLVGKDELYF,TGCGCCAGCAGCTTGGTGGGTAAGGACGAGCTGTACTTC
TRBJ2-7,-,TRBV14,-,CASSPIGNEQYF,TGTGCCAGCAGCCCGATAGGGAACGAGCAGTACTTC
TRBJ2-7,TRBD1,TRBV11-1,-,CANGGGTGFYEQYF,TGTGCCAACGGCGGAGGGACAGGATTCTACGAGCAGTACTTC
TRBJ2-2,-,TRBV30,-,CARGRMNTGELFF,TGTGCCCGCGGACGGATGAACACCGGGGAGCTGTTTTTT
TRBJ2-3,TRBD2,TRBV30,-,CAWSGTSGSTDTQYF,TGTGCCTGGAGTGGGACTAGCGGGAGTACAGATACGCAGTATTTT
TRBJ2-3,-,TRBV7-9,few,CASSLEGVDTQYF,TGTGCCAGCAGCTTAGAAGGGGTAGATACGCAGTATTTT
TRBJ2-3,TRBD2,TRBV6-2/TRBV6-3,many,CASSFGLAGVPDTQYF,TGTGCCAGCAGTTTTGGACTAGCGGGAGTCCCAGATACGCAGTATTTT
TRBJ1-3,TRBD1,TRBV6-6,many,CASSSPQGARGNTIYF,TGTGCCAGCAGTTCTCCGCAGGGGGCGCGAGGAAACACCATATATTTT
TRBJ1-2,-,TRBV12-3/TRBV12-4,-,CGNTLRKGYYGYTF,TGTGGCAACACCCTCCGGAAGGGTTACTATGGCTACACTTTC
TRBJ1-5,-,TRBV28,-,CASSLGAGSQPQHF,TGTGCCAGCAGTTTGGGGGCAGGGAGTCAGCCCCAGCATTTT
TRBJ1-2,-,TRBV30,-,CACGTLGQQDYGYTF,TGTGCCTGCGGAACACTGGGTCAACAGGACTATGGCTACACCTTC
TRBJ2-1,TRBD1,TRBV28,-,CASSLRRQGLLGVQFF,TGTGCCAGCAGTTTAAGGAGACAGGGGCTATTGGGGGTGCAGTTCTTC
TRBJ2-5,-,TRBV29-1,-,CSVVPRPEIHYF,TGCAGCGTTGTTCCCAGGCCAGAGATCCACTACTTC
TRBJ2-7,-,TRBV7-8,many,CASSLNRAGEQYF,TGTGCCAGCAGCTTAAATAGAGCGGGCGAGCAGTACTTC
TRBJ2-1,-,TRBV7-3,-,CASAKRGGQNNEQFF,TGTGCCAGCGCAAAGCGGGGCGGACAGAACAATGAGCAGTTCTTC
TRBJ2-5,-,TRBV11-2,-,CARSLMTRETQYF,TGTGCCAGGAGCTTAATGACCCGAGAGACCCAGTACTTC
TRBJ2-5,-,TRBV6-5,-,CVSSNDYRAGEGTQYF,TGTGTCAGCAGTAACGACTACCGGGCAGGGGAAGGGACCCAGTACTTC
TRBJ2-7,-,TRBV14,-,CASSQVGVTLEQYF,TGTGCCAGCAGCCAAGTAGGGGTTACCCTCGAGCAGTACTTC
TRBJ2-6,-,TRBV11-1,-,CTSQEFSGANVLAF,TGTACCAGCCAGGAGTTCTCTGGGGCCAACGTCCTGGCTTTC
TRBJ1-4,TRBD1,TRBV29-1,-,CSAQGQGKEKLFF,TGCAGCGCCCAGGGACAGGGTAAGGAAAAACTGTTTTTT
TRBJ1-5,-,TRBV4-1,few,CASSQERVNQPQHF,TGCGCCAGCAGCCAGGAACGGGTTAATCAGCCCCAGCATTTT
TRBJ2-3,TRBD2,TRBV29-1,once,CTVEASGVDTQYF,TGCACCGTTGAAGCTAGCGGTGTAGATACGCAGTATTTT
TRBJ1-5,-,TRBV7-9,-,CASSHGTREYNRPQHF,TGTGCCAGCAGCCACGGGACACGGGAGTACAATCGGCCCCAGCATTTT
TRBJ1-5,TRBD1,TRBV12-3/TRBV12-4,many,CASSWRTGGRQPQHF,TGTGCCAGCAGTTGGAGGACAGGGGGTCGTCAGCCCCAGCATTTT